Below are 13 T cell receptor beta chains sequenced from a single sample in a study of neurological immune-mediated disorders. TCRdb re-called the 5' RACE reads with MiXCR, one entry per CDR3 protein. The sample consists of 90,000 to 150,000 distinct CDR3 sequences, roughly 3.2% of them appearing once. The sample comprised PBMCs. These receptors all come from a woman aged 30 to 39 with multiple sclerosis.

This clonotype has at least ten counts. The chain recombines TRBV30 with TRBJ2-1; TRBD2 aligns across 8 bases. This CDR3 has 10 amino acids. The V gene's germline CDR1 is GTSNPN and CDR2 SVGIG (reference sequence). Trimming cost V 5 bases and J 9 bases; bases outside gene matches: 0. CDR3 coding DNA: TGTGCCTGGCGGGGGGGTGAGCAGTTCTTC. This gives the protein CAWRGGEQFF.

Ten or more counts support this clonotype. V is TRBV4-2 and J is TRBJ2-7, with D perhaps TRBD2 (6 bases). The CDR3 extends over 16 amino acids. V shed 1 base and J shed 5 bases, with 18 bases lying between them. Germline CDR1 and CDR2: LGHNA and YNFKEQ. In DNA, the CDR3 is TGTGCCAGCAGCCAAGGACCGATAGCGGAAGATGACGAGCAGTACTTC. Translation: CASSQGPIAEDDEQYF.

This clonotype appeared many times. The chain is built from TRBV20-1 and TRBJ2-2; D gene ambiguous. Trimming pared 6 bases from V and 1 base from J, leaving 12 bases between. Germline values: CDR1 DFQATT, CDR2 SNEGSKA (reference sequence). There are 14 residues in the CDR3. In nucleotides, the CDR3 is TGCAGTGCCATCGGGCCGCAGAACACCGGGGAGCTGTTTTTT. Its protein product is CSAIGPQNTGELFF.

This clonotype was detected ten times or more. The rearrangement links TRBV5-1 to TRBJ2-7; 15 bases are shared with TRBD2. This CDR3 contains 16 residues. V dropped 3 bases and J dropped 7; count of bases not matched to a gene: 8. Germline V CDR1 and CDR2: SGHRS, YFSETQ. The CDR3 bases are TGCGCCAGCAGCTACGGACTAGCGGGAGGGGTGGTTGAGCAGTACTTC. Translated, it gives CASSYGLAGGVVEQYF.

In its sample, this clonotype was seen many times. The chain joins TRBV20-1 to TRBJ1-1, with D possibly being TRBD1 (5 bases). The V end lost 0 bases, the J end lost 5 bases, and 13 bases lay between the germline ends. The CDR3 has 14 amino acids. CDR1 and CDR2 from the germline V gene are DFQATT and SNEGSKA (reference sequence). CDR3 DNA: TGCAGTGCTAGAGAGGGGGGTATATGGACTGAAGCTTTCTTT. It specifies CSAREGGIWTEAFF.

In this sample, this clonotype turned up many times. This rearrangement joins TRBV10-3 to TRBJ2-1; D is possibly TRBD2 (6 bases). Germline V gives CDR1 ENHRY, CDR2 SYGVKD. Trimming left V 0 bases short and J 0 bases short, with 24 bases between. CDR3 size: 21 residues. As DNA, the CDR3 is TGTGCCATCAGTGAGTCCCCACCTGGGAGGCGGAGGTCGAGCTCCTACAATGAGCAGTTCTTC. Its protein product is CAISESPPGRRRSSSYNEQFF.

This clonotype was detected ten times or more. V is TRBV20-1 and J is TRBJ1-5; D is unresolved. Trimming took 0 bases from V and 11 from J, leaving 17 bases between them. Germline values: CDR1 DFQATT, CDR2 SNEGSKA (reference sequence). CDR3 length equals 14 residues. CDR3 loop: CSARDVALLEAQHF. The DNA of the CDR3 is TGCAGTGCTAGAGACGTCGCCCTACTTGAGGCCCAGCATTTT.

This clonotype was recorded at least ten times. The CDR3 DNA follows: TGTGCCAGCAGTTCCCGGGAACAGCCCTATGGCTACACCTTC. It encodes CASSSREQPYGYTF. This chain links TRBV6-2 or TRBV6-3 with TRBJ1-2, with D hard to call. The CDR3 runs 14 residues. Germline V gene lookup returns CDR1 MNHEY and CDR2 SVGEGT. V dropped 4 bases and J dropped 4 bases, with 13 bases sitting between them.

This clonotype was seen only a few times. V is TRBV5-1 and J is TRBJ1-2; 8 nucleotides align to TRBD1. CDR3 length: 15 residues. V shed 4 bases and J 3 bases; nucleotides not matched to a gene: 8. Germline V gene lookup returns CDR1 SGHRS and CDR2 YFSETQ. CDR3 loop: CASSPTGQGDYGYTF. CDR3 in DNA: TGCGCCAGCAGCCCCACCGGACAGGGCGACTATGGCTACACCTTC.

V and J are TRBV5-1 and TRBJ1-6; 10 positions agree with TRBD1. The CDR3 loop spans 14 amino acids. Germline assignment: CDR1 SGHRS and CDR2 YFSETQ. J was trimmed by 9 bases and V by 3 bases; bases with no gene match: 3. In DNA, the CDR3 is TGCGCCAGCAGCTCCCGGGACAGGGGTTCACCCCTCCACTTT. Its protein product is CASSSRDRGSPLHF.

Details on this clonotype: A read error may be the cause here, since a much bigger clone is one base away. The chain links TRBV2 to TRBJ2-2; weak D call: TRBD1 (6 bases). V gave up 8 bases and J gave up 3 bases, with 13 bases separating them. From germline, CDR1 is SNHLY and CDR2 FYNNEI. CDR3 size: 14 residues. CDR3 region: CASERTEHTGELFF. The CDR3 coding sequence is TGTGCCAGCGAAAGGACAGAGCACACCGGGGAGCTGTTTTTT.

In this sample, this clonotype turned up many times. The chain is built from TRBV5-5 and TRBJ2-3; D not resolved. This CDR3 comprises 12 residues. Germline V gene sequence: CDR1 SGHKS, CDR2 YYEKEE (reference sequence). The V end was cut by 1 base, the J end by 10 bases, with 10 bases between. The CDR3, as DNA: TGTGCCAGCAGCTTGACGAGGATCGCGCAGTATTTT. Its protein is CASSLTRIAQYF. Using reference TRBV5-5 and TRBJ2-3 for the parts outside the CDR3, the full variable domain is DAGVTQSPTHLIKTRGQQVTLRCSPISGHKSVSWYQQVLGQGPQFIFQYYEKEERGRGNFPDRFSARQFPNYSSELNVNALLLGDSALYLCASSLTRIAQYFGPGTRLTVL.

This clonotype has a count of ten or more. The J gene is TRBJ2-3, the V gene TRBV27; D possibly corresponds to TRBD1 (6 bases). V shed 6 bases and J shed 4 bases, with 11 bases lying between them. The CDR3 spans 13 residues. CDR1 and CDR2 from the germline V gene are MNHEY and SMNVEV (reference sequence). The CDR3 nucleotides are TGTGCCAGCAGCAACCAGGGGTCAGATACGCAGTATTTT. Its protein product is CASSNQGSDTQYF.